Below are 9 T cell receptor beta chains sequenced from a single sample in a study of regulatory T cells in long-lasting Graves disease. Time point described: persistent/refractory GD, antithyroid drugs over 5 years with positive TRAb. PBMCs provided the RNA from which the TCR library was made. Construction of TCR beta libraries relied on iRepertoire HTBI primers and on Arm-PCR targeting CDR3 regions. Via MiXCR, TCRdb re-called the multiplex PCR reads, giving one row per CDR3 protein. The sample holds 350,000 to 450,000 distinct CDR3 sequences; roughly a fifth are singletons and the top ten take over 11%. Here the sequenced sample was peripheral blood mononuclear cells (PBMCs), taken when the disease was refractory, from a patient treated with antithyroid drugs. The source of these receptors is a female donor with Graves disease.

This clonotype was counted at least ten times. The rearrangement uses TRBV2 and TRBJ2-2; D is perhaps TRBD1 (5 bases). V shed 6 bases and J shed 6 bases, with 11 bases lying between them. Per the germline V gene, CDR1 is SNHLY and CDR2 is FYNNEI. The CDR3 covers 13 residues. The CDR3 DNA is TGTGCCAGCAGGGTGACAGTAGCCGGGGAGCTGTTTTTT. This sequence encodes CASRVTVAGELFF.

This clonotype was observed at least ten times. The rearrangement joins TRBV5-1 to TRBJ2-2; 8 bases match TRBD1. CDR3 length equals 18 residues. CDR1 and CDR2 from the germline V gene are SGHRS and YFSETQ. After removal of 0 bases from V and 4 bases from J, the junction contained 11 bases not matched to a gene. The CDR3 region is CASSLGDRGFRVTGELFF. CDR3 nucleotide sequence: TGCGCCAGCAGCTTGGGTGACAGGGGATTTCGGGTCACCGGGGAGCTGTTTTTT.

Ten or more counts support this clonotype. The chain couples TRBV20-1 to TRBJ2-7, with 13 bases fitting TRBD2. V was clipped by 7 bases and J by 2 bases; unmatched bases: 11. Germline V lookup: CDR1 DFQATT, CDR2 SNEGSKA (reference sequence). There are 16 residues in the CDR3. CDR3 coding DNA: TGCAGTGGCTCAAAGACTAGCGGGAGGTGGGCCTACGAGCAGTACTTC. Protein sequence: CSGSKTSGRWAYEQYF.

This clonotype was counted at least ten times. The CDR3 protein is CATSDAPRGQGDYEQYF. The CDR3, as DNA: TGTGCCACCAGTGATGCCCCTCGGGGACAGGGGGACTACGAGCAGTACTTC. The J gene is TRBJ2-7, the V gene TRBV24-1; 11 bases match TRBD1. With V trimmed by 3 bases and J by 3 bases, 9 bases remained unmatched. This CDR3 has 17 amino acids. Germline CDR1 is KGHDR and CDR2 is SFDVKD.

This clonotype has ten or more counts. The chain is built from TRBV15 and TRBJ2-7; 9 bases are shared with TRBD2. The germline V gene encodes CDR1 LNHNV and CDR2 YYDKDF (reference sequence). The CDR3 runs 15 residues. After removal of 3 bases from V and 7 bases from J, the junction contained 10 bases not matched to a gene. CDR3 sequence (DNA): TGTGCCACCAGCAGGAGTAGCGGGAGTTTGAGGGAGCAGTACTTC. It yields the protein CATSRSSGSLREQYF.

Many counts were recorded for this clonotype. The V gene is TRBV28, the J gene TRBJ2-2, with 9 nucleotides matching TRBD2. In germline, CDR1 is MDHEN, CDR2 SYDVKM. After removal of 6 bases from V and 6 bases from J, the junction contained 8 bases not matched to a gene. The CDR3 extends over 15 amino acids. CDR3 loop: CASSLGAGGSGELFF. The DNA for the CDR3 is TGTGCCAGCAGCTTAGGGGCGGGAGGGTCCGGGGAGCTGTTTTTT. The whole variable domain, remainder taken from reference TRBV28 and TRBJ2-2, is DVKVTQSSRYLVKRTGEKVFLECVQDMDHENMFWYRQDPGLGLRLIYFSYDVKMKEKGDIPEGYSVSREKKERFSLILESASTNQTSMYLCASSLGAGGSGELFFGEGSRLTVL.

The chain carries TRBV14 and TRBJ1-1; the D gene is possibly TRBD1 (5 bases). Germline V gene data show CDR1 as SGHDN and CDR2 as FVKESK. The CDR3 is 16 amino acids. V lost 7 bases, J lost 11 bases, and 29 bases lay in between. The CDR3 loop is CASTISGGTATPGAFF. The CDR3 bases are TGTGCCAGCACCATCAGTGGAGGGACCGCGACCCCCGGGGCTTTCTTT.

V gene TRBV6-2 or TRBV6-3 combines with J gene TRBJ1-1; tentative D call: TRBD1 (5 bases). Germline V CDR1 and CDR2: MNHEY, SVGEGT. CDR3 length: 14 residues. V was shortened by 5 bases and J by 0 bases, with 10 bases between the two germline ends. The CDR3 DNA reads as TGTGCCAGCAGTCGCGGGACCATGAACACTGAAGCTTTCTTT. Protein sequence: CASSRGTMNTEAFF.

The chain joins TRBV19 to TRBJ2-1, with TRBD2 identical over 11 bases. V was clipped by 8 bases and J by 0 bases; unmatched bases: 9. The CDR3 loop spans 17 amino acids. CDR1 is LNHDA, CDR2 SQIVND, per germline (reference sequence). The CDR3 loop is CASRGSSGRVSYNEQFF. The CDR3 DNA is TGTGCCAGTCGTGGTAGTAGCGGGAGGGTCTCCTACAATGAGCAGTTCTTC.